These 29 T cell receptor beta chains came from one sample sequenced in a study of T cell responses to AZD1222 COVID-19 vaccine. Method: immunoSEQ multiplex PCR; TCRdb's copy keeps in-frame clones and lacks some. The sample has roughly 160,000 clones, approximately 88% seen once. Sequencing used peripheral blood, obtained 28 days after the second AZD1222 dose. The source of these receptors is an adult who received the AZD1222 COVID-19 vaccine.

This chain links TRBV2 with TRBJ1-6; a possible D gene is TRBD1 (6 bases). Trimming left V 6 bases short and J 6 bases short, with 15 bases between. Germline V gene data show CDR1 as SNHLY and CDR2 as FYNNEI. CDR3 length: 15 residues. In DNA, the CDR3 is TGTGCCAGCAGAAATCAGGGGTCGCGTAATTCACCCCTCCACTTT. It is translated as CASRNQGSRNSPLHF.

The V and J genes are TRBV12-3 or TRBV12-4 and TRBJ1-2; D is unresolved. Trimming took off 5 bases at V and 0 bases at J, with 7 bases between the two ends. This CDR3 has 13 residues. The CDR3 protein is CASSQLANYGYTF. CDR3 DNA sequence: TGTGCCAGCAGTCAGTTAGCTAACTATGGCTACACCTTC.

This chain links TRBV23-1 with TRBJ2-1, with D perhaps given as TRBD1 or TRBD2 (6 bases each). TRBV23-1 is classed as an ORF, of uncertain function. The CDR3 has 13 residues. As DNA, the CDR3 is TGCGCAGCCCGCAGGGGAGGACACAATGAGCAGTTCTTC. Translating it yields CAARRGGHNEQFF.

The CDR3, as DNA: TGTGCCAGCAGGGCGGGACCCGGGTCCACTGAAGCTTTCTTT. Translated: CASRAGPGSTEAFF. This chain connects TRBV6-4 to TRBJ1-1, with D perhaps matching TRBD1 (5 bases). CDR1 is MRHNA and CDR2 is SNTAGT in the germline V gene. The CDR3 covers 14 residues. The ends were cut back, 6 bases at V and 4 bases at J, with 15 bases in the middle.

This chain uses TRBV5-4 with TRBJ2-2; no reliable D call. This CDR3 spans 12 amino acids. The V and J ends lost 2 bases and 4 bases respectively, with 3 bases between them. The germline V gene has CDR1 SGHNT and CDR2 YYREEE (reference sequence). The CDR3 is CASSFSTGELFF. For the CDR3, the DNA is TGTGCCAGCAGCTTTAGCACCGGGGAGCTGTTTTTT.

The gene calls are TRBV24-1 and TRBJ1-2; D might be TRBD1 (6 bases). Germline V gives CDR1 KGHDR, CDR2 SFDVKD. The CDR3 spans 12 residues. The V end lost 3 bases, the J end lost 6 bases, and 7 bases lay between the germline ends. DNA for the CDR3: TGTGCCACCAGTGATCACAGGGATGGCTACACCTTC. Translated: CATSDHRDGYTF.

The V gene is TRBV12-3 or TRBV12-4, the J gene TRBJ2-7, with 9 nucleotides matching TRBD1. The CDR3 covers 12 residues. The trim removed 6 bases at V and 7 bases at J, leaving 4 bases unmatched. The CDR3: CASSLGQGEQYF. In DNA form, the CDR3 reads TGTGCCAGCAGCCTCGGACAGGGGGAGCAGTACTTC.

This sequence joins TRBV4-2 and TRBJ1-4; 8 bases line up with TRBD1. The CDR3 consists of 16 residues. Germline trimming cut 4 bases from V and 0 bases from J; bases unmatched to any gene: 4. From germline, CDR1 is LGHNA and CDR2 YNFKEQ. The CDR3 DNA is TGTGCCAGCAGCCGGGGACAGGCAACAACTAATGAAAAACTGTTTTTT. It codes for CASSRGQATTNEKLFF.

Written as DNA, the CDR3 is TGTGCCAGCAGCTTAGGGCGGGGGGGCCGAGAGACCCAGTACTTC. This gives the protein CASSLGRGGRETQYF. The chain recombines TRBV7-8 with TRBJ2-5, with TRBD2 matching 9 bases. The V segment lost 1 base and the J segment 4 bases; nucleotides outside the gene matches: 4. Per the germline V gene, CDR1 is SGHVS and CDR2 is FQNEAQ. This CDR3 is 15 amino acids long.

This rearrangement joins TRBV4-2 to TRBJ1-6; D ambiguous. CDR3 length equals 14 residues. From germline, CDR1 is LGHNA and CDR2 YNFKEQ. V lost 3 bases, J lost 10 bases, and 13 bases lay in between. CDR3 bases: TGTGCCAGCAGCCACTGGGGTAGGGAATCACCCCTCCACTTT. Amino acid sequence: CASSHWGRESPLHF.

V gene TRBV7-8 combines with J gene TRBJ2-7, with a tentative D call TRBD1 (6 bases). The V gene's germline CDR1 is SGHVS and CDR2 FQNEAQ. CDR3 length: 15 amino acids. With 3 bases removed from V and 0 bases from J, the gap between germline ends came to 12 bases. CDR3 in DNA: TGTGCCAGCAGCTTCACCGACAGGAGCTCCTACGAGCAGTACTTC. Its translation is CASSFTDRSSYEQYF.

V and J are TRBV7-2 and TRBJ1-2, with TRBD1 as a possible D gene (5 bases). The length of the CDR3 is 16 residues. Germline loops: CDR1 SGHTA, CDR2 FQGNSA. V was pared by 4 bases and J by 5 bases, with 20 bases between. The CDR3 DNA sequence: TGTGCCAGCAGCTCCGACTTGATACCGGGGGATTATGGCTACACCTTC. Protein product: CASSSDLIPGDYGYTF.

This chain connects TRBV5-5 to TRBJ2-7; a possible D gene is TRBD2 (7 bases). Deletions cut 4 bases from V and 2 bases from J, with 16 bases between. Germline V gene lookup returns CDR1 SGHKS and CDR2 YYEKEE (reference sequence). There are 15 residues in the CDR3. This CDR3 reads CASSPRGQGPYEQYF. DNA for the CDR3: TGTGCCAGCAGCCCGCGGGGGCAGGGTCCCTACGAGCAGTACTTC.

This clone showed up just once. V and J are TRBV7-9 and TRBJ2-3; D unclear. The CDR3 consists of 14 residues. Trimming took off 6 bases at V and 0 bases at J, with 10 bases between the two ends. CDR1 and CDR2 from the germline V gene are SEHNR and FQNEAQ (reference sequence). The CDR3: CASSALLSTDTQYF. For the CDR3, the DNA is TGTGCCAGCAGTGCCCTCCTTAGCACAGATACGCAGTATTTT.

This clone has a handful of counts. The chain recombines TRBV5-6 with TRBJ2-1; 8 positions agree with TRBD1. The CDR3 is made up of 16 amino acids. The germline V gene has CDR1 SGHDT and CDR2 YYEEEE. With V trimmed by 4 bases and J by 3 bases, 9 bases remained unmatched. In DNA, the CDR3 is TGTGCCAGCAGCCGCCGTCCGGGACAGGACTACAATGAGCAGTTCTTC. Translated, it gives CASSRRPGQDYNEQFF. The full variable domain, completed using reference TRBV5-6 and TRBJ2-1, is DAGVTQSPTHLIKTRGQQVTLRCSPKSGHDTVSWYQQALGQGPQFIFQYYEEEERQRGNFPDRFSGHQFPNYSSELNVNALLLGDSALYLCASSRRPGQDYNEQFFGPGTRLTVL.

The V and J genes are TRBV5-6 and TRBJ2-5, with 9 bases aligning to TRBD2. With 3 bases clipped from V and 2 bases from J, the junction kept 11 bases outside the gene matches. Germline CDR1 is SGHDT and CDR2 is YYEEEE. This CDR3 is built from 17 residues. The CDR3 nucleotides are TGTGCCAGCAGCTGGGGACCGGGACTAGCCATACAAGAGACCCAGTACTTC. Its protein is CASSWGPGLAIQETQYF.

The V gene is TRBV14, the J gene TRBJ2-1; no clear D gene. The CDR3 has 15 amino acids. Trimming took 6 bases from V and 0 from J, leaving 12 bases between them. Germline CDR1 is SGHDN and CDR2 is FVKESK. CDR3: CASSRVPSSYNEQFF. CDR3 coding DNA: TGTGCCAGCAGTCGGGTCCCCAGCTCCTACAATGAGCAGTTCTTC.

This chain joins TRBV10-3 and TRBJ1-6, with D possibly matching TRBD1 (5 bases). Germline CDR1 is ENHRY and CDR2 is SYGVKD. This CDR3 has 14 amino acids. V lost 6 bases and J 7 bases, leaving 13 bases between the germline ends. In DNA form, the CDR3 reads TGTGCCATCAGGGCCCCGGGGGAGAATTCACCCCTCCACTTT. Translating gives CAIRAPGENSPLHF.

The chain has TRBV27 and TRBJ2-7, with 8 bases fitting TRBD2. Germline CDR1 MNHEY, CDR2 SMNVEV (reference sequence). The CDR3 runs 14 residues. The V gene end was trimmed by 4 bases and the J gene end by 3 bases; junction bases not matched to a gene: 5. The CDR3 here is CASSSRGGLYEQYF. CDR3 coding DNA: TGTGCCAGCAGTTCTCGGGGGGGCCTCTACGAGCAGTACTTC.

The rearrangement joins TRBV2 to TRBJ1-5; D is possibly TRBD1 (6 bases). V was trimmed by 8 bases and J by 4 bases, leaving 12 bases between them. The length of the CDR3 is 13 residues. The germline gives CDR1 SNHLY, CDR2 FYNNEI. The CDR3 is CASRSQGNQPQHF. The CDR3 region has the DNA TGTGCCAGCCGTAGTCAGGGGAATCAGCCCCAGCATTTT. The whole variable domain, remainder taken from reference TRBV2 and TRBJ1-5, is EPEVTQTPSHQVTQMGQEVILRCVPISNHLYFYWYRQILGQKVEFLVSFYNNEISEKSEIFDDQFSVERPDGSNFTLKIRSTKLEDSAMYFCASRSQGNQPQHFGDGTRLSIL.

V and J are TRBV2 and TRBJ1-2; D possibly corresponds to TRBD1 (6 bases). The length of the CDR3 is 11 residues. Germline V gene data show CDR1 as SNHLY and CDR2 as FYNNEI. The CDR3 spells CGGGGLVGYTF. The CDR3 nucleotides read TGTGGAGGGGGAGGGCTTGTGGGCTACACCTTC.

The rearrangement uses TRBV2 and TRBJ1-2; TRBD1 might be the D (5 bases). The CDR3 has 12 amino acids. V shed 7 bases and J shed 5 bases, with 11 bases lying between them. Germline V lookup: CDR1 SNHLY, CDR2 FYNNEI. The CDR3 here is CASIGRGYGYTF. Written as DNA, the CDR3 is TGTGCCAGCATCGGGCGGGGGTATGGCTACACCTTC.

The chain joins TRBV29-1 to TRBJ2-7; TRBD1 is a possible D gene (6 bases). This CDR3 has 12 residues. V was shortened by 2 bases and J by 6 bases, with 11 bases between the two germline ends. Germline V CDR1 and CDR2: SQVTM, ANQGSEA. The CDR3 DNA reads TGCAGCGTTGAAAGGACAGTCGGCGAGCAGTACTTC. Protein sequence: CSVERTVGEQYF.

This chain connects TRBV5-6 to TRBJ1-2; D might be TRBD1 (5 bases). The V gene lost 4 bases and the J gene lost 4 bases, with 20 bases spanning the gap. Germline lookup yields CDR1 SGHDT and CDR2 YYEEEE. The CDR3 has 16 amino acids. As DNA, the CDR3 is TGTGCCAGCAGCGCTGGGGGGATCAGCCGGGGCTATGGCTACACCTTC. Protein product: CASSAGGISRGYGYTF.

The rearrangement uses TRBV7-6 and TRBJ2-7, with D perhaps matching TRBD2 (6 bases). Germline CDR1 and CDR2: SGHVS and FNYEAQ. This CDR3 is built from 14 residues. V lost 1 base to trimming and J lost 3 bases, with 10 bases between them. CDR3 DNA: TGTGCCAGCAGCTTAGATTTGGGGGGCTACGAGCAGTACTTC. Its translation is CASSLDLGGYEQYF.

The V call is TRBV5-4, the J call TRBJ2-2; D tentatively fits TRBD1 or TRBD2 (5 bases each). CDR1 is SGHNT, CDR2 YYREEE, per germline (reference sequence). V shed 5 bases and J shed 5 bases, with 13 bases lying between them. The CDR3 loop spans 14 amino acids. The CDR3 DNA follows: TGTGCCAGCAGGGACGGGACGGGGACCGGGGAGCTGTTTTTT. It translates to CASRDGTGTGELFF.

The chain couples TRBV6-5 to TRBJ1-5; weak D call: TRBD1 (5 bases). The CDR3 extends over 12 amino acids. CDR1 is MNHEY and CDR2 is SVGAGI in the germline V gene. V gave up 6 bases and J gave up 3 bases, with 6 bases separating them. DNA of the CDR3: TGTGCCAGCAGGGGACTCAATCAGCCCCAGCATTTT. Translated, it gives CASRGLNQPQHF.

V usage is TRBV6-5 and J usage is TRBJ2-1, with D perhaps assigned TRBD1 or TRBD2 (5 bases each). The CDR3 is made up of 14 amino acids. Germline-derived CDR1 and CDR2 are MNHEY and SVGAGI. V gave up 6 bases and J gave up 7 bases, with 16 bases separating them. CDR3 loop: CASSLMGPTNEQFF. The DNA of the CDR3 is TGTGCCAGCAGCCTCATGGGACCAACTAATGAGCAGTTCTTC.

This clone showed up just once. The CDR3 DNA follows: TGCGCCAGCAGCCAAGATCCCACAGCAACTAATGAAAAACTGTTTTTT. Translating it yields CASSQDPTATNEKLFF. The chain links TRBV4-3 to TRBJ1-4; D uncertain. V was trimmed by 0 bases and J by 0 bases, leaving 8 bases between them. The CDR3 is 16 amino acids. CDR1 and CDR2 from the germline V gene are LGHNA and YSLEER.